These 15 T cell receptor beta chains originate from one sample sequenced in a study of T cell responses to AZD1222 COVID-19 vaccine. Clones were read by immunoSEQ multiplex PCR, and TCRdb kept only the in-frame ones, dropping some. The sample consists of 100,000 to 150,000 clones, around 87% of them appearing once. The sample was peripheral blood, taken on day 0 of AZD1222 vaccination. Every receptor here comes from an adult in good health.

This chain joins TRBV28 and TRBJ2-7, with no clear D. Germline V gene lookup returns CDR1 MDHEN and CDR2 SYDVKM. V dropped 6 bases and J dropped 6 bases, with 18 bases sitting between them. The CDR3 sequence is 14 residues long. Here the CDR3 reads CASSRRPGPTEQYF. DNA for the CDR3: TGTGCCAGCAGCCGGCGACCTGGGCCAACCGAGCAGTACTTC.

The V call is TRBV19, the J call TRBJ1-2; D is undetermined. The V end lost 3 bases, the J end lost 5 bases, and 16 bases lay between the germline ends. Germline V gene sequence: CDR1 LNHDA, CDR2 SQIVND (reference sequence). The length of the CDR3 is 15 residues. The CDR3 bases are TGTGCCAGTAGTATTGCATTAACCACCCCTTATGGCTACACCTTC. Residues: CASSIALTTPYGYTF.

This chain links TRBV10-3 with TRBJ1-1; D is ambiguous. V was clipped by 10 bases and J by 0 bases, with 15 bases between them. This CDR3 region has 14 residues. Germline V lookup: CDR1 ENHRY, CDR2 SYGVKD. The DNA for the CDR3 is TGTGCCACCCGTAGTACTGATATGAACACTGAAGCTTTCTTT. Amino acid sequence: CATRSTDMNTEAFF.

This clone was observed once. This rearrangement joins TRBV5-1 to TRBJ1-5, with D possibly matching TRBD1 (5 bases). The CDR3 has 15 residues. The germline V gene encodes CDR1 SGHRS and CDR2 YFSETQ. Between the trimmed V and J ends, which lost 4 bases and 3 bases, there was a span of 14 bases. CDR3 protein: CASSPTGGFNQPQHF. The CDR3 DNA follows: TGCGCCAGCAGCCCAACCGGGGGTTTCAATCAGCCCCAGCATTTT.

The genes are TRBV2 and TRBJ2-2; TRBD2 aligns across 7 bases. Looked up from germline, CDR1 is SNHLY and CDR2 is FYNNEI. The trim removed 5 bases at V and 3 bases at J, leaving 12 bases unmatched. CDR3 length: 17 amino acids. The CDR3 sequence: CASSIYRTSWDTGELFF. The CDR3 DNA follows: TGTGCCAGCAGTATTTACAGGACTAGTTGGGACACCGGGGAGCTGTTTTTT.

The chain carries TRBV4-1 and TRBJ1-2; maybe TRBD1 (5 bases). The germline V gene encodes CDR1 MGHRA and CDR2 YSYEKL. V dropped 1 base and J dropped 2 bases, with 17 bases sitting between them. CDR3 length: 17 residues. CDR3 DNA: TGCGCCAGCAGCCAAGGAGACAGCAGATCAGTAAACTATGGCTACACCTTC. It translates to CASSQGDSRSVNYGYTF.

This clone was seen a handful of times. The J gene is TRBJ2-7, the V gene TRBV21-1; TRBD2, as called in the table, went unchecked against the DNA. TRBV21-1 is given as a pseudogene. This CDR3 has 13 residues. This CDR3 reads CASSVGLAEQQYF. DNA of the CDR3: TGTGCCAGCAGCGTGGGACTAGCGGAACAGCAGTACTTC.

The V and J genes are TRBV18 and TRBJ1-2, with 10 bases lining up with TRBD1. V trimming: 5 bases; J trimming: 3 bases; junction bases outside the gene matches: 6. The CDR3 totals 15 residues. CDR1 and CDR2 (germline): KGHSH, LQKENI. CDR3 loop: CASSSSGTGDYGYTF. CDR3 nucleotide sequence: TGTGCCAGCTCATCCTCCGGGACAGGGGACTATGGCTACACCTTC.

The chain joins TRBV28 to TRBJ1-5; 8 bases align to TRBD1. V dropped 10 bases and J dropped 5; count of bases not matched to a gene: 7. The length of the CDR3 is 13 residues. The germline gives CDR1 MDHEN, CDR2 SYDVKM. The CDR3 reads CATQGTGDQPQHF. The CDR3 DNA is TGTGCCACTCAGGGGACAGGCGATCAGCCCCAGCATTTT.

This clone showed up just a few times. V and J are TRBV5-4 and TRBJ1-1; no firm D call. V lost 0 bases to trimming and J lost 11 bases, with 11 bases between them. Germline CDR1 reads SGHNT; CDR2 reads YYREEE (reference sequence). CDR3 size: 12 residues. The CDR3 loop reads CASSLDQRMAFF. CDR3 in DNA: TGTGCCAGCAGCTTGGACCAGCGAATGGCTTTCTTT. Based on the CDR3 plus reference TRBV5-4 and TRBJ1-1, the full variable domain is ETGVTQSPTHLIKTRGQQVTLRCSSQSGHNTVSWYQQALGQGPQFIFQYYREEENGRGNFPPRFSGLQFPNYSSELNVNALELDDSALYLCASSLDQRMAFFGQGTRLTVV.

The chain employs TRBV6-5 and TRBJ2-5, with 7 bases fitting TRBD1. Trimming took 2 bases from V and 5 from J; bases not matched to a gene: 8. CDR3 length: 15 amino acids. Per the germline V gene, CDR1 is MNHEY and CDR2 is SVGAGI. The CDR3: CASSYIQGLLETQYF. The CDR3 coding sequence is TGTGCCAGCAGTTACATACAGGGGCTTCTGGAGACCCAGTACTTC.

Here the CDR3 reads CAWKGGKETYEQYF. CDR3 in DNA: TGTGCCTGGAAGGGGGGTAAGGAGACCTACGAGCAGTACTTC. The genes are TRBV30 and TRBJ2-7; D could derive from TRBD1 or TRBD2 (6 bases each). CDR3 length: 14 amino acids. Germline V gene sequence: CDR1 GTSNPN, CDR2 SVGIG (reference sequence). V gave up 4 bases and J gave up 2 bases, with 15 bases separating them.

This chain connects TRBV15 to TRBJ2-1; TRBD2 aligns across 9 bases. This CDR3 is built from 15 residues. V trimming: 4 bases; J trimming: 6 bases; junction bases outside the gene matches: 7. The germline V gene has CDR1 LNHNV and CDR2 YYDKDF (reference sequence). For the CDR3, the DNA is TGTGCCACCAGCACCATCGGCGGGAGGGGCAATGAGCAGTTCTTC. Translation gives CATSTIGGRGNEQFF.

The chain recombines TRBV28 with TRBJ2-1, with 8 bases lining up with TRBD1. Trimming took 7 bases from V and 4 from J; bases not matched to a gene: 9. This CDR3 contains 15 residues. CDR1 is MDHEN and CDR2 is SYDVKM in the germline V gene. CDR3 in DNA: TGTGCCAGCACTGTAGACAGGGGCCTTTACAATGAGCAGTTCTTC. Translating it yields CASTVDRGLYNEQFF. The whole variable domain, filled in from reference TRBV28 and TRBJ2-1, reads DVKVTQSSRYLVKRTGEKVFLECVQDMDHENMFWYRQDPGLGLRLIYFSYDVKMKEKGDIPEGYSVSREKKERFSLILESASTNQTSMYLCASTVDRGLYNEQFFGPGTRLTVL.

The rearrangement uses TRBV5-1 and TRBJ2-5; TRBD1 or TRBD2 may be the D gene (6 bases each). Germline-derived CDR1 and CDR2 are SGHRS and YFSETQ. Trimming pared 4 bases from V and 5 bases from J, leaving 24 bases between. The CDR3 extends over 17 amino acids. The CDR3 nucleotides read TGCGCCAGCAGCGGGGGCCGGGGGCCCACCTCAGAGGAGACCCAGTACTTC. Protein sequence: CASSGGRGPTSEETQYF.